This T cell receptor (beta chain) emerged from a study of cytomegalovirus exposure and HLA in healthy donors. Study-wide results and caveats: When a later analysis was performed, an Asian-associated ancestry cluster reportedly had fewer N-insertions than the roughly 730-donor mean. The majority of CMV-associated TCR beta chains were reported as apparently HLA-restricted in a later analysis. In a later analysis, TCR association rates varied by HLA locus: DRB1 most, HLA-C fewest. Per a later analysis, about 17,000 TCR beta sequences showed association with HLA alleles at 0.05 false discovery rate.

The PCR contained 60 Vbeta and 13 Jbeta primers. The table came from immunoSEQ multiplex PCR; TCRdb's copy has only in-frame clones and leaves some out. Seen here are under 250,000 clones, around 80% observed once, and the top ten hold around 1.9%. CDR3 length: 17 residues. Trimming pared 3 bases from V and 4 bases from J, leaving 21 bases between. Germline CDR1 and CDR2: SGHDN and FVKESK. For this clone: Its specificity is unknown.

This clonotype originated in a man aged 30 to 39 in good health and CMV-seronegative. The chain uses TRBV14 and TRBJ1-2; D remains ambiguous. Sequenced: PBMCs. CDR3 sequence reads: CASSHSGSRAASYGYTF. The CDR3 DNA is TGTGCCAGCAGCCATTCCGGTTCGCGGGCGGCCTCCTATGGCTACACCTTC.